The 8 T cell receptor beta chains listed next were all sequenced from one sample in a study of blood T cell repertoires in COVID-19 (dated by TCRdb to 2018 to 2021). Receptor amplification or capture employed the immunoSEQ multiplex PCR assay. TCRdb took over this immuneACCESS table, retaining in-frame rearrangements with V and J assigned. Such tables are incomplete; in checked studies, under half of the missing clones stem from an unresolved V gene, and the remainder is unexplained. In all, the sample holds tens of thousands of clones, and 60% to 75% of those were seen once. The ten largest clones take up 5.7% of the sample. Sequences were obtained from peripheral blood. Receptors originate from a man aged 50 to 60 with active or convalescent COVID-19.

Here the CDR3 reads CASSRDSGTEAFF. CDR3 nucleotides: TGTGCCAGTAGCCGGGACAGTGGTACTGAAGCTTTCTTT. The rearrangement uses TRBV19 and TRBJ1-1, with TRBD1 matching 7 bases. The CDR3 is 13 amino acids. Germline CDR1 LNHDA, CDR2 SQIVND (reference sequence). V lost 6 bases and J lost 5; bases outside the gene matches: 6.

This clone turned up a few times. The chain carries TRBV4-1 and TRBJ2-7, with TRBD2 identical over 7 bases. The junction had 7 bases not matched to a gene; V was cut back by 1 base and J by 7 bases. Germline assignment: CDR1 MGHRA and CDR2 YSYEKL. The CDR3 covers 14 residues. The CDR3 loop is CASSQVDGGWEQYF. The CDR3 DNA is TGCGCCAGCAGCCAAGTAGACGGGGGGTGGGAGCAGTACTTC.

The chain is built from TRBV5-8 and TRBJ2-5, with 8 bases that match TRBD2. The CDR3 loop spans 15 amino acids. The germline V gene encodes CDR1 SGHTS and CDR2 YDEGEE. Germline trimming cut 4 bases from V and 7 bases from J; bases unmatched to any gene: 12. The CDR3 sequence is CASSPLAGRPPTQYF. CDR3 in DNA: TGTGCCAGCAGCCCCTTAGCGGGGAGGCCCCCGACCCAGTACTTC.

The CDR3: CASSIGSNYYEQYF. The CDR3 bases are TGTGCCAGTAGTATAGGCTCCAACTACTACGAGCAGTACTTC. The gene calls are TRBV19 and TRBJ2-7; unclear D gene. The germline gives CDR1 LNHDA, CDR2 SQIVND (reference sequence). Trimming removed 1 base from V and 3 bases from J, with 10 bases in between. The CDR3 contains 14 residues. Supplemented by reference TRBV19 and TRBJ2-7, the full variable domain reads DGGITQSPKYLFRKEGQNVTLSCEQNLNHDAMYWYRQDPGQGLRLIYYSQIVNDFQKGDIAEGYSVSREKKESFPLTVTSAQKNPTAFYLCASSIGSNYYEQYFGPGTRLTVT.

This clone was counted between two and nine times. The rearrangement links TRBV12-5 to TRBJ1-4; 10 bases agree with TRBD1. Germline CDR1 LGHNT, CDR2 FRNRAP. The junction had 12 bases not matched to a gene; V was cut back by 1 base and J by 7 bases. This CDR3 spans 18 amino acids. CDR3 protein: CASGLGLGTGASGEKLFF. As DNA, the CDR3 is TGTGCTAGTGGTTTGGGACTCGGGACAGGGGCTTCAGGTGAAAAACTGTTTTTT.

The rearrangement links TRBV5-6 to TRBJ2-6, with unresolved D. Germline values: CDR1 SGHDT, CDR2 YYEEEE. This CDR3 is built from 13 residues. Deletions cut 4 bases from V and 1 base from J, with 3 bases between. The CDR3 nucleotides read TGTGCCAGCAGCCTTTCTGGGGCCAACGTCCTGACTTTC. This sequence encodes CASSLSGANVLTF.

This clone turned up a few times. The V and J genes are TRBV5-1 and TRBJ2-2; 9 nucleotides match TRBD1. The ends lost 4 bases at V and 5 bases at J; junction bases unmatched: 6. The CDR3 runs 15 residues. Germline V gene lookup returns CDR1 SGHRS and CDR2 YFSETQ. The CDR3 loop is CASSRGQGLTGELFF. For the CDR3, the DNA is TGCGCCAGCAGCAGGGGACAGGGATTAACCGGGGAGCTGTTTTTT.

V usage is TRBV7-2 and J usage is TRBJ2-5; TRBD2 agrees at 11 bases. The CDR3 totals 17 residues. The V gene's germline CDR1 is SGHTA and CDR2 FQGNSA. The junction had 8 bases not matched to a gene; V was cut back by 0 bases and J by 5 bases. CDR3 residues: CASSLAPRLAGTETQYF. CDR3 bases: TGTGCCAGCAGCTTAGCGCCCCGACTAGCGGGGACGGAGACCCAGTACTTC.